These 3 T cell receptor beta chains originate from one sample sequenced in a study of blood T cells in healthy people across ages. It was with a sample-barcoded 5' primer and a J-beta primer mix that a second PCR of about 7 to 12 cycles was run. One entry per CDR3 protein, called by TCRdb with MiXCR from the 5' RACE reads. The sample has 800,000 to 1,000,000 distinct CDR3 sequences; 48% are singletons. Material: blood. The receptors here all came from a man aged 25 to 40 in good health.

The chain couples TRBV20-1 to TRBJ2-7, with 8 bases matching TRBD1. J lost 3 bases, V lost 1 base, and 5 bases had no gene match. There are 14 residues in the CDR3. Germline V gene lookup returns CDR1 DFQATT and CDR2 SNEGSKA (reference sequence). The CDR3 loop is CSARASDRVYEQYF. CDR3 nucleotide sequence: TGCAGTGCTAGAGCGTCGGACAGGGTCTACGAGCAGTACTTC.

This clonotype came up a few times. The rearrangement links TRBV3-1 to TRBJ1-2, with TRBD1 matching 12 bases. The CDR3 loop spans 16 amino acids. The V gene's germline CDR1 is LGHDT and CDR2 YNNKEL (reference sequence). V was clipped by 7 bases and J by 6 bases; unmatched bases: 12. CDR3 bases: TGTGCCAGCACCTACTCCGGGACAGGGGGCGCGGATGGCTACACCTTC. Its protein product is CASTYSGTGGADGYTF.

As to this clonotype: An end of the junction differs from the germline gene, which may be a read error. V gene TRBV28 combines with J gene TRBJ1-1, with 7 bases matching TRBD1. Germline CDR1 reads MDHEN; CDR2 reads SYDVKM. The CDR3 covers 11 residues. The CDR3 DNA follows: TGTACCAGCAGTTGGGACAGTCAGGCTTTCTTT. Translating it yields CTSSWDSQAFF.